Listed below are T cell receptor beta chains from one sample, sequenced in a study of vaccination and CD4 T cells after COVID-19. MiXCR, applied by TCRdb to the PCR reads, yields one record per CDR3 protein. The data hold over 3,000 distinct CDR3 sequences, with around 16% observed a single time. For these TCRs, the target antigens are not known. The material sequenced was CD4+ T cells from blood, cultured in vitro. Source of these receptors: a human donor who had recovered from COVID-19. The CDR3 runs from the conserved cysteine through the conserved F or W. A D gene is named only where the DNA matches it firmly. Part of the rows lack a size; the others show once, few, many or a class for expanded clones.

TGCAGTGGGGGCCAGGCGGAAGATACGCAGTATTTT | CSGGQAEDTQYF | TRBJ2-3 | few | . | 12 | TRBV20-1
TGTGCCCTTAGCCGGACAGGGGGGAACACTGAAGCTTTCTTT | CALSRTGGNTEAFF | TRBJ1-1 | few | TRBD1 | 14 | TRBV10-3
TGTGCCAGCAGCCAAGATGGAGGGTGGGGTTCACCCCTCCACTTT | CASSQDGGWGSPLHF | TRBJ1-6 | few | . | 15 | TRBV3-1
TGCAGTGCTAGGCGGCCGGGACAGGGTTACAATGAGCAGTTCTTC | CSARRPGQGYNEQFF | TRBJ2-1 | . | TRBD1 | 15 | TRBV20-1
TGTGCCAGCAGCTTACAAGCAGGGGTAGGCGAGCAGTACTTC | CASSLQAGVGEQYF | TRBJ2-7 | . | . | 14 | TRBV11-3
TGTGCCAGCAGCGCTACTAGCACAGATACGCAGTATTTT | CASSATSTDTQYF | TRBJ2-3 | medium-sized | . | 13 | TRBV12-3/TRBV12-4
TGTGCCACCAGCAGTCAGGGGAATCAGCCCCAGCATTTT | CATSSQGNQPQHF | TRBJ1-5 | medium-sized | . | 13 | TRBV15
TGTGCTAGTGGTTTGGTAATTGGGGACAGGGAAAATTCACCCCTCCACTTT | CASGLVIGDRENSPLHF | TRBJ1-6 | . | TRBD1 | 17 | TRBV12-5
TGCGCCAGCAGCTTGACAGGGTGGGAGCTCACTGAAGCTTTCTTT | CASSLTGWELTEAFF | TRBJ1-1 | . | . | 15 | TRBV5-1
TGTGCCAGCAAAAATCGGATCTACAATGAGCAGTTCTTC | CASKNRIYNEQFF | TRBJ2-1 | medium-sized | . | 13 | TRBV2
TGCGCCAGCAGCTTGGTCAGGGGTAGCATGAACACTGAAGCTTTCTTT | CASSLVRGSMNTEAFF | TRBJ1-1 | . | . | 16 | TRBV5-1
TGTGCCAGCAGTACAGTGGGACAGGGGTTGGCTGGGGCCAACGTCCTGACTTTC | CASSTVGQGLAGANVLTF | TRBJ2-6 | . | TRBD1 | 18 | TRBV2
TGCGCCAGCAGCTTTGAGGGGGGCAGGGGCTATGGCTACACCTTC | CASSFEGGRGYGYTF | TRBJ1-2 | . | . | 15 | TRBV5-1
TGCAGTGCTAGGACGGATCGGGAGACCCAGTACTTC | CSARTDRETQYF | TRBJ2-5 | few | . | 12 | TRBV20-1
TGTGCCAGCAGCTTGGAGGGGGCTAGTCGTACGCAGTATTTT | CASSLEGASRTQYF | TRBJ2-3 | few | . | 14 | TRBV12-3/TRBV12-4
TGTGCCAGCAGCCTGCAGGGGGGGGCAGGCTATGGCTACACCTTC | CASSLQGGAGYGYTF | TRBJ1-2 | . | TRBD1 | 15 | TRBV7-2
TGCAGTGCTAGAGCGAGTTCGGCTCCGGATACGCAGTATTTT | CSARASSAPDTQYF | TRBJ2-3 | large | . | 14 | TRBV20-1
TGTGCCAGCAGCCCCCAGCGGGGGACCTACAATGAGCAGTTCTTC | CASSPQRGTYNEQFF | TRBJ2-1 | . | TRBD2 | 15 | TRBV5-5
TGCGCCAGCGCGATGACAGGGTCCTACGAGCAGTACTTC | CASAMTGSYEQYF | TRBJ2-7 | . | TRBD1 | 13 | TRBV5-1
TGTGCCAGCAGTTGGGGAGGGGCCTCCGGCACTGAAGCTTTCTTT | CASSWGGASGTEAFF | TRBJ1-1 | . | . | 15 | TRBV12-3/TRBV12-4
TGTGCCAGCAGCCCTACGACTAGCGGGGGCACAGATACGCAGTATTTT | CASSPTTSGGTDTQYF | TRBJ2-3 | medium-sized | TRBD2 | 16 | TRBV7-3
TGTGCCAGCAGCTTATTGGGGTCTGGGGCCAACGTCCTGACTTTC | CASSLLGSGANVLTF | TRBJ2-6 | medium-sized | . | 15 | TRBV7-6
TGTGCCAGCAGTCCCCTCCCCACACCGGATGGCTACACCTTC | CASSPLPTPDGYTF | TRBJ1-2 | large | . | 14 | TRBV6-1
TGCAGTGCACAAAGCGGGGGGGGAACCGGGGAGCTGTTTTTT | CSAQSGGGTGELFF | TRBJ2-2 | medium-sized | TRBD2 | 14 | TRBV20-1
TGTGCCAGTAGTATAGGGCTATTGGCGGGGGAGCAAGAGACCCAGTACTTC | CASSIGLLAGEQETQYF | TRBJ2-5 | few | TRBD2 | 17 | TRBV19
TGTGCCAGCAGCGTAGCTGGCACCGCGGGGTATAATTCACCCCTCCACTTT | CASSVAGTAGYNSPLHF | TRBJ1-6 | few | . | 17 | TRBV9
TGTGCCACACTTGGGACAGGCAGAAATGAGCAGTTCTTC | CATLGTGRNEQFF | TRBJ2-1 | . | TRBD1 | 13 | TRBV19
TGTGCCAGCAGTTCACTGTCAGATACGCAGTATTTT | CASSSLSDTQYF | TRBJ2-3 | few | . | 12 | TRBV2
TGTGCCAGCAGCGTAGGAGGGGCGGTCTCCTACAATGAGCAGTTCTTC | CASSVGGAVSYNEQFF | TRBJ2-1 | . | . | 16 | TRBV9
TGTGCCACCAGCGACGGGACCGCAGCTTCTTACAATGAGCAGTTCTTC | CATSDGTAASYNEQFF | TRBJ2-1 | . | . | 16 | TRBV24-1
TGTGCCAGCAGTGTCGGCCTGCTTTCTACCGGGGAGCTGTTTTTT | CASSVGLLSTGELFF | TRBJ2-2 | medium-sized | . | 15 | TRBV6-1
TGTGCCAGCAGCCGCGCGTCCATTGAGGAGTGGTCCCCCGGGGAGCTGTTTTTT | CASSRASIEEWSPGELFF | TRBJ2-2 | large | . | 18 | TRBV7-3
TGTGCCAGCAGTTTAAGCACGGGGTTCGACCAGCCCCAGCATTTT | CASSLSTGFDQPQHF | TRBJ1-5 | medium-sized | . | 15 | TRBV27
TGTGCCAGCTCACCGACGCAGGGAGTTATCACTGAAGCTTTCTTT | CASSPTQGVITEAFF | TRBJ1-1 | . | . | 15 | TRBV18
TGTGCCAGCAGCTTAGATAGGGGGGAGCAGTACTTC | CASSLDRGEQYF | TRBJ2-7 | few | . | 12 | TRBV11-3
TGCGCCAGCAGCCTAGGGGACAGGAACAATTCACCCCTCCACTTT | CASSLGDRNNSPLHF | TRBJ1-6 | . | TRBD1 | 15 | TRBV5-1
TGCGCCAGCAGCCAAGATTTGGGGCAGTTCGGCACAGATACGCAGTATTTT | CASSQDLGQFGTDTQYF | TRBJ2-3 | . | . | 17 | TRBV4-1
TGTGCCAGCAGTCTTTCCACTGAAGCTTTCTTT | CASSLSTEAFF | TRBJ1-1 | medium-sized | . | 11 | TRBV12-3/TRBV12-4
TGTGCCAGCAGCACCCAACTCTACGAGCAGTACTTC | CASSTQLYEQYF | TRBJ2-7 | . | . | 12 | TRBV12-3/TRBV12-4
TGTGCCAGCAGTGCCCGATTAGCGAAATCACCCCTCCACTTT | CASSARLAKSPLHF | TRBJ1-6 | . | . | 14 | TRBV6-1
TGTGCCAGTAGTATAGTTTCGGACGCTAGGGCTTTCTTT | CASSIVSDARAFF | TRBJ1-1 | few | . | 13 | TRBV19
TGTGCCAGCAGTCCTTTGGCGGGGGGGCCAAACAATGAGCAGTTCTTC | CASSPLAGGPNNEQFF | TRBJ2-1 | . | TRBD2 | 16 | TRBV3-1
TGTGCCAGCAGTTTAGCAGGCGAGATGAACACTGAAGCTTTCTTT | CASSLAGEMNTEAFF | TRBJ1-1 | medium-sized | . | 15 | TRBV12-3/TRBV12-4
TGCAGTGCTAGAGCCGCCTACTCGCAGGGTAAGCAGCCCCAGCATTTT | CSARAAYSQGKQPQHF | TRBJ1-5 | medium-sized | . | 16 | TRBV20-1
TGTGCCAGCAGTTTAATGCCCAATCAGCCCCAGCATTTT | CASSLMPNQPQHF | TRBJ1-5 | medium-sized | . | 13 | TRBV12-3/TRBV12-4
TGTGCCAGCAGCTTGGGGCCCATGGGAGAGACCCAGTACTTC | CASSLGPMGETQYF | TRBJ2-5 | . | . | 14 | TRBV5-4
TGTGCCAGCAGCCCAGACAGGGGAAAGCATGAAAAACTGTTTTTT | CASSPDRGKHEKLFF | TRBJ1-4 | few | TRBD1 | 15 | TRBV7-9
TGTGCCATCAGTGCCCTCAATACGTATGGCTACACCTTC | CAISALNTYGYTF | TRBJ1-2 | medium-sized | . | 13 | TRBV10-3
TGTGCCAGCAGCTTGCTAACTGGCTCACCCGGGGAGCTGTTTTTT | CASSLLTGSPGELFF | TRBJ2-2 | . | . | 15 | TRBV5-4
TGTGCTAGTGGTTTGGGGTCTAATGAAAAACTGTTTTTT | CASGLGSNEKLFF | TRBJ1-4 | . | . | 13 | TRBV12-5
TGTGCCAGCAGGGACAGGGGGGGTGAGACCCAGTACTTC | CASRDRGGETQYF | TRBJ2-5 | few | TRBD1 | 13 | TRBV2